This is a list of T cell receptor beta chains from one sample in a study of a mutant IDH1 vaccine in newly diagnosed glioma. The repertoire was sequenced with immunoSEQ multiplex PCR; TCRdb's copy has only in-frame clones and lacks some. The table lists about 66,000 clones, approximately 86% of them singletons, with 2.5% to 3.5% in the top ten. Sequences were derived from PBMCs, sampled from a glioma patient treated with radiotherapy, temozolomide or both. These receptors all stem from a man aged 30-40 years with glioma. CDR3s include the opening cysteine and the closing phenylalanine or tryptophan. D genes are given only for firm matches. Rows may omit the clone size; those that give it use once, few, many or a size class.

TRBJ1-5 NA NA TRBV11-2 CASSLSGNYQPQHF TGTGCCAGCAGCTTATCAGGGAATTATCAGCCCCAGCATTTT
TRBJ2-7 NA NA TRBV7-8 CASSLKSSFSEDEQYF TGTGCCAGCAGCTTAAAGAGTAGTTTCTCCGAGGACGAGCAGTACTTC
TRBJ1-1 few NA TRBV10-3 CAISEGGVGEAFF TGTGCCATCAGTGAGGGGGGGGTTGGTGAAGCTTTCTTT
TRBJ2-1 NA NA TRBV2 CASSGQRYNEQFF TGTGCCAGCAGTGGGCAGAGATACAATGAGCAGTTCTTC
TRBJ2-5 NA TRBD1 TRBV6-1 CASSNPGTAETQYF TGTGCCAGCAGTAATCCCGGGACAGCAGAGACCCAGTACTTC
TRBJ1-1 NA TRBD1 TRBV2 CASRTTGVNTEAFF TGTGCCAGCAGGACTACAGGGGTGAACACTGAAGCTTTCTTT
TRBJ1-4 once NA TRBV28 CASSGKKLFF TGTGCCAGCAGTGGCAAAAAACTGTTTTTT
TRBJ2-3 NA TRBD1 TRBV9 CASSAEDRGTDTQYF TGTGCCAGCAGCGCCGAGGACAGGGGCACAGATACGCAGTATTTT
TRBJ1-4 NA NA TRBV7-6 CASSKGQRGAGEKLFF TGTGCCAGCAGTAAGGGGCAGCGAGGGGCGGGTGAAAAACTGTTTTTT
TRBJ1-2 NA NA TRBV9 CASNDSPDLYGYTF TGTGCCAGCAACGATAGCCCGGACCTTTATGGCTACACCTTC